The rows below give T cell receptor beta chains drawn from one sample of a study of identical twins. One entry per CDR3 protein, called by TCRdb with MiXCR from the 5' RACE reads. The table has around 300,000 distinct CDR3 sequences, about 8.9% seen once. A further study also used this sample, focusing on yellow fever vaccine responses in identical twins.

Input material: memory (CD45RO+) T cells sorted from blood. These receptors were collected from a young woman in good health. Each CDR3 is given with its conserved first and last residue. D genes are given only for firm matches. Where a row states a size, it is once, few, many or the class of an expanded clone; other rows omit it.

>TRBV3-1|few|TRBJ2-3|-
TGTGCCAGCAGCCAAGAATCCGTTTTCCGTACAGATACGCAGTATTTT
CASSQESVFRTDTQYF
>TRBV12-3/TRBV12-4|many|TRBJ2-2|TRBD2
TGTGCCAGCAGTCCCGGACTAGCGGTGAACACCGGGGAGCTGTTTTTT
CASSPGLAVNTGELFF
>TRBV2|few|TRBJ1-2|-
TGTGCCAGCAGGATCCTGGGCTACACCTTC
CASRILGYTF
>TRBV6-1|-|TRBJ2-3|-
TGTGCCAGCAGCGGAGAAAGATCCGGGAGAGATACGCAGTATTTT
CASSGERSGRDTQYF
>TRBV5-1|many|TRBJ2-1|-
TGCGCCAGCGGCCAGGGGGGCGGATACAATGAGCAGTTCTTC
CASGQGGGYNEQFF
>TRBV6-1|few|TRBJ1-3|-
TGTGCCAGCAGGAAGCAGGGGACAAACACCATATATTTT
CASRKQGTNTIYF
>TRBV3-1|-|TRBJ2-3|TRBD2
TGTGCCAGCAGCCAAGCGGGAGGGCGGACAGATTCGCAGTATTTT
CASSQAGGRTDSQYF
>TRBV6-1|-|TRBJ1-5|-
TGTGCCAGCGGGGGAGGGTTAAGTCAGCCCCAGCATTTT
CASGGGLSQPQHF
>TRBV24-1|-|TRBJ2-3|-
TGTGCCACCAGTGATTCCGGAACTAGCACAGATACGCAGTATTTT
CATSDSGTSTDTQYF
>TRBV2|-|TRBJ2-1|-
TGTGCCAGCAGTGAAGACGTGGAAACAGCGGGTAGACAGGGTTCGTTTTTC
CASSEDVETAGRQGSFF
>TRBV2|-|TRBJ1-1|-
TGTGCCAGCAGTGACAGGAGGAACACTGAAGCTTTCTTT
CASSDRRNTEAFF
>TRBV6-1|few|TRBJ1-5|-
TGTGCCAGCAGAAAGGGATCGATTCAAAATCAGCCCCAGCATTTT
CASRKGSIQNQPQHF
>TRBV6-5|many|TRBJ1-2|-
TGTGCCAGCAGTTACGTGGGGTTCTATGGCTACACCTTC
CASSYVGFYGYTF
>TRBV6-4|many|TRBJ2-1|-
TGTGCCAGCAGTGATAGGCTGCACAATGAGCAGTTCTTC
CASSDRLHNEQFF
>TRBV7-9|many|TRBJ2-1|TRBD2
TGTGCCAGCAGCCGACTAGCGGGAGAGGGTCGTAGTGAGCAGTTCTTC
CASSRLAGEGRSEQFF
>TRBV11-2|few|TRBJ2-3|-
TGTGCCAGCAGCGTCCCGGGACGCCTCACAGATACGCAGTATTTT
CASSVPGRLTDTQYF
>TRBV7-6|once|TRBJ2-1|-
TGTGCCAGCAGCTTAGCGGAACTAAATGAGCAGTTCTTC
CASSLAELNEQFF
>TRBV6-2/TRBV6-3|-|TRBJ2-7|-
TGTGCCAGCAGTTATGGGGACGGACGCTACGAGCAGTACTTC
CASSYGDGRYEQYF
>TRBV7-3|few|TRBJ2-3|-
TGTGCCAGCAGCTTCCATGGGGATACGCAGTATTTT
CASSFHGDTQYF
>TRBV20-1|few|TRBJ1-1|-
TGCAGTGGGATGGGACACCAGAACACTGAAGCTTTCTTT
CSGMGHQNTEAFF
>TRBV4-1|many|TRBJ1-1|-
TGCGCCAGCAGCCCTCCGTCGGGGGGGACTGAAGCTTTCTTT
CASSPPSGGTEAFF
>TRBV20-1|many|TRBJ1-1|-
TGCAGTGCTAGAGACGTAATTAACACTGAAGCTTTCTTT
CSARDVINTEAFF
>TRBV29-1|few|TRBJ2-5|-
TGCAGCGTTGAACCCTCGGCGCAAGAGACCCAGTACTTC
CSVEPSAQETQYF
>TRBV5-5|many|TRBJ2-1|-
TGTGCCAGCAGCTCGACTAGTATCTCCTACAATGAGCAGTTCTTC
CASSSTSISYNEQFF
>TRBV2|-|TRBJ2-2|TRBD2
TGTGCCAGCAGTATAGCGGGAGCAAACACCGGGGAGCTGTTTTTT
CASSIAGANTGELFF
>TRBV10-3|few|TRBJ2-2|-
TGTGCCATCAGTGAGTGGGCGGACAAGAGCGGGGAGCTGTTTTTT
CAISEWADKSGELFF
>TRBV28|few|TRBJ1-5|-
TGTGCCAGCAGTCAAACAGGGTTGGGGAATCAGCCCCAGCATTTT
CASSQTGLGNQPQHF
>TRBV28|few|TRBJ1-4|TRBD1
TGTGCCAGCAGGACCGGGACAGGGTTGCAAAAACTGTTTTTT
CASRTGTGLQKLFF
>TRBV20-1|-|TRBJ2-1|TRBD2
TGCAGTGCTAGGGCCCTAGCGGGGTACAATGAGCAGTTCTTC
CSARALAGYNEQFF
>TRBV27|few|TRBJ2-7|TRBD2
TGTGCCAGCCTGTTTCCGGGACTAGCGGCCATCTACGAGCAGTACTTC
CASLFPGLAAIYEQYF
>TRBV7-9|few|TRBJ2-3|TRBD1
TGTGCCAGCGGGACAGGGGTAGCCACAGATACGCAGTATTTT
CASGTGVATDTQYF
>TRBV28|few|TRBJ2-7|-
TGTGCCAGCAGTTTATACGGCGCTACCTCCTACGAGCAGTACTTC
CASSLYGATSYEQYF
>TRBV10-3|few|TRBJ1-2|-
TGTGCCATCAGTGCTGAGTCTAACTATGGCTACACCTTC
CAISAESNYGYTF
>TRBV10-3|few|TRBJ2-1|-
TGTGCCATCAGTACTAGCAGTAGCGTCAATGAGCAGTTCTTC
CAISTSSSVNEQFF
>TRBV20-1|many|TRBJ2-5|-
TGCAGTGCTAGAGTAGGGGAACCCCAAGAGACCCAGTACTTC
CSARVGEPQETQYF
>TRBV6-1|-|TRBJ1-1|-
TGTGCCAGCAGTGAAGCGGTCAGGGCGACTGAAGCTTTCTTT
CASSEAVRATEAFF
>TRBV2|few|TRBJ2-1|TRBD1
TGTGCCAGCAGTCTTTTACAGGGGGAGTGGAACAATGAGCAGTTCTTC
CASSLLQGEWNNEQFF
>TRBV6-1|few|TRBJ2-1|TRBD2
TGTGCCAGCAGTGAATCCCTAGGACTAGCGGCAAATGAGCAGTTCTTC
CASSESLGLAANEQFF
>TRBV11-2|-|TRBJ2-5|TRBD2
TGTGCCAGCAGCCCTGTAGCGGGAGAGACCCAGCACTTC
CASSPVAGETQHF
>TRBV7-2|few|TRBJ2-3|-
TGTGCCAGCAGCCTCCGCGACCCGAGATACACGGATACGCAGTATTTT
CASSLRDPRYTDTQYF
>TRBV12-3/TRBV12-4|many|TRBJ2-1|-
TGTGCCAGCAGCTCGACTAACCTGGAGAATGAGCAGTTCTTC
CASSSTNLENEQFF
>TRBV3-1|few|TRBJ1-2|-
TGTGCCAGCGCTCAGCGAAACTATGGCTACACCTTC
CASAQRNYGYTF
>TRBV29-1|many|TRBJ1-2|-
TGCAGCGTTCCCATCAGAGGGGACACCAACTATGGCTACACCTTC
CSVPIRGDTNYGYTF